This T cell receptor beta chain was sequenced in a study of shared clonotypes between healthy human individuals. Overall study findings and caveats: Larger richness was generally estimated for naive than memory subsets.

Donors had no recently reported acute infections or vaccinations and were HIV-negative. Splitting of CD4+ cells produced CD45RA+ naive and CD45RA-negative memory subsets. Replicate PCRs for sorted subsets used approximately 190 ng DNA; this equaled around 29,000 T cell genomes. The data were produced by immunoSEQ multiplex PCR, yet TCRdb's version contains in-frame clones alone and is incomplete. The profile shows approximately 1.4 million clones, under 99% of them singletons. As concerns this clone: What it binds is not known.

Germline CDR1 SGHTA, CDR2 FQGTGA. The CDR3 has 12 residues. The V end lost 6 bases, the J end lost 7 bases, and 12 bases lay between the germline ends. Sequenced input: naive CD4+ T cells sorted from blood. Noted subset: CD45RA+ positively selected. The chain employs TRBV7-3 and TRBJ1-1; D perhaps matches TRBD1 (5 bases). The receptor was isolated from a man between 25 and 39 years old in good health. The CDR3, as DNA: TGTGCCAGCAGTGATCCAGGGAATGAAGCTTTCTTT. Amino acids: CASSDPGNEAFF.